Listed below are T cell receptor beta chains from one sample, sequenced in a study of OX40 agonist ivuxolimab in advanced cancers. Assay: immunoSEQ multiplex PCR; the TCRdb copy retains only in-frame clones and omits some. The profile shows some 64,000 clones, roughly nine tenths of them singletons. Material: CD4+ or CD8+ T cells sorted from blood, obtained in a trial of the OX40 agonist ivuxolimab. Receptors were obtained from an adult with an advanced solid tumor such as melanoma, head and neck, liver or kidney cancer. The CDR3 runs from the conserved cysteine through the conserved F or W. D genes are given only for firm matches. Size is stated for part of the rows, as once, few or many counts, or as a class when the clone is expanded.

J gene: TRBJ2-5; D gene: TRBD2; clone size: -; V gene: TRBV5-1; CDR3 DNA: TGCGCCAGCTCTCTAGCGGGTTATCAAGAGACCCAGTACTTC; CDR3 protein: CASSLAGYQETQYF
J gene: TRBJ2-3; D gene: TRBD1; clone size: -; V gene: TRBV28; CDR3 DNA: TGTGCCAGCAGTTCCGGGACAGGGGGAGCAGATACGCAGTATTTT; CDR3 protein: CASSSGTGGADTQYF
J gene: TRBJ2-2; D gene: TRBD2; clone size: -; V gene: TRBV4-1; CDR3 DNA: TGCGCCAGCAGCCAGGGGGGGGCGAACACCGGGGAGCTGTTTTTT; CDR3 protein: CASSQGGANTGELFF
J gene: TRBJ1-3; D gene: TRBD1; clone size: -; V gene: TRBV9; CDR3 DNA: TGTGCCAGCAGCGTAGTAGGGACAGGAGTCTCTGGAAACACCATATATTTT; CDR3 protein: CASSVVGTGVSGNTIYF
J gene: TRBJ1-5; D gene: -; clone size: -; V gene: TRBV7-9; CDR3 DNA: TGTGCCAGCAGCTTAATGGGCGTTGGCAATCAGCCCCAGCATTTT; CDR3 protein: CASSLMGVGNQPQHF
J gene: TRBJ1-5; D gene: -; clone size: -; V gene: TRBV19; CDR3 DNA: TGTGCCAGTAGTTACATCGGACAGAGCAATCAGCCCCAGCATTTT; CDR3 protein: CASSYIGQSNQPQHF
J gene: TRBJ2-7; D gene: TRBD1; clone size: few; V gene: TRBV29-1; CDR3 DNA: TGCAGCGTTAGCTCCGGGACAGGGGGCTACTCCTACGAGCAGTACTTC; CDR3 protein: CSVSSGTGGYSYEQYF
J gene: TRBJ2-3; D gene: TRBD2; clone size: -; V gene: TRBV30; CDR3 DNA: TGTGCCTGGAGTGTAAAGGCTAGCGGGAGGGCCTTGGCAGATACGCAGTATTTT; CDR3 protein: CAWSVKASGRALADTQYF
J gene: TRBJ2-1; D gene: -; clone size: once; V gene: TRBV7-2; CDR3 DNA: TGTGCCAGCAGCCGAACCCAGCAGTTCTTC; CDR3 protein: CASSRTQQFF
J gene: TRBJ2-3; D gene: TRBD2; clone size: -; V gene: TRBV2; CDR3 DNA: TGTGCCAGCTCCTCTTTAGCGGGAGGGCCAAGCACAGATACGCAGTATTTT; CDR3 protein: CASSSLAGGPSTDTQYF
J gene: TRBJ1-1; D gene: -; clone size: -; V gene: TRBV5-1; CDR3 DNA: TGCGCCAGCAGCGCGGACTTGAACACTGAAGCTTTCTTT; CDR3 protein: CASSADLNTEAFF
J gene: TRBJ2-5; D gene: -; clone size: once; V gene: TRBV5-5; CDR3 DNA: TGTGCCAGCAGCTTGGTCGGACTCAGGGAGACCCAGTACTTC; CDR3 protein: CASSLVGLRETQYF
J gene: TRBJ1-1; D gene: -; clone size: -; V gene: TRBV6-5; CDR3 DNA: TGTGCCAGCAGTTACTCTCGGGGGAGGTATGCAGCTTTCTTT; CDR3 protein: CASSYSRGRYAAFF
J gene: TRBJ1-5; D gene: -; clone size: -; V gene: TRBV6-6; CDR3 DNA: TGTGCCAGCAGTTTTGGGGTCAATCAGCCCCAGCATTTT; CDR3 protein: CASSFGVNQPQHF
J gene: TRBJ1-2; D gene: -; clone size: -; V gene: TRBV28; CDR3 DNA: TGTGCCAGCAGTCCGGCACCAGGGATCTATGGCTACACCTTC; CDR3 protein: CASSPAPGIYGYTF
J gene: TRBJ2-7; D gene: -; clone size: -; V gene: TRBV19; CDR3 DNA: TGTGCCAGTAGTAACCCCCTGGGAGAGCAGTACTTC; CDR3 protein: CASSNPLGEQYF
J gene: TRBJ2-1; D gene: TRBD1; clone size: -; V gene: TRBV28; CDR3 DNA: TGTGCCAGCAGACCCCTTGACAGGGGGTCCTACAATGAGCAGTTCTTC; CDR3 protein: CASRPLDRGSYNEQFF
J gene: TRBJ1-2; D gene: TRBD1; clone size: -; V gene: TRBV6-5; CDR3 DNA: TGTGCCAGCAGTTCCCGAGGGACAGCCAACTATGGCTACACCTTC; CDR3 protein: CASSSRGTANYGYTF
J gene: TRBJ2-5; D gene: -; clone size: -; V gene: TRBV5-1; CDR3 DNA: TGCGCCAGCAGCGGTGGGTTGGAGACCCAGTACTTC; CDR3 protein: CASSGGLETQYF
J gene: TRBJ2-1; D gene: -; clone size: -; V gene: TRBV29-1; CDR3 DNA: TGCAGCGTTGATGGGACCTACAATGAGCAGTTCTTC; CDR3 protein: CSVDGTYNEQFF
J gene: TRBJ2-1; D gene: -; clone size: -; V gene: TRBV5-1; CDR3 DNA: TGCGCCAGCAGCCCGGCGAAGGGGGTAAATGAGCAGTTCTTC; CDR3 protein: CASSPAKGVNEQFF
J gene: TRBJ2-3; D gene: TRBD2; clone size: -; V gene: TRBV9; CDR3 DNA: TGTGCCAGCAGCGTAGAACTGGCTAGCGGATCTAGCACAGATACGCAGTATTTT; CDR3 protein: CASSVELASGSSTDTQYF
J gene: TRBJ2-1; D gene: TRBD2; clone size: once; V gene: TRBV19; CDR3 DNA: TGTGCCAGTATACCGGGAGGAGTCGGTGAGCAGTTCTTC; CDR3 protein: CASIPGGVGEQFF
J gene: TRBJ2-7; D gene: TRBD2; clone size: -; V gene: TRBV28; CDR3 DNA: TGTGCCAGCGGGACTAGCGGGAGAGGAGAGCAGTACTTC; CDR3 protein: CASGTSGRGEQYF
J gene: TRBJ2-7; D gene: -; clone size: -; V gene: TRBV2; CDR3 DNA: TGTGCCAGAGGGGCCAGTCCCTACGAGCAGTACTTC; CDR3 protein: CARGASPYEQYF
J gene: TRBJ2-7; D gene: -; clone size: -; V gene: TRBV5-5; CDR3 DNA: TGTGCCAGCAGCTTGGCCAGGGGGGTCTACGAGCAGTACTTC; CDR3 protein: CASSLARGVYEQYF
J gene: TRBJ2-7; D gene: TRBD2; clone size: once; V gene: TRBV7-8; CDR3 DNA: TGTGCCAGCAGCCAGAGACTAGCGGGACCCTACGAGCAGTACTTC; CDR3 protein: CASSQRLAGPYEQYF
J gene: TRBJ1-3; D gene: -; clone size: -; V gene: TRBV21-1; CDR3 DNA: TGTGCCAGCAGCAAAAAGGGACTGATGAGCTCTGGAAACACCATATATTTT; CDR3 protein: CASSKKGLMSSGNTIYF
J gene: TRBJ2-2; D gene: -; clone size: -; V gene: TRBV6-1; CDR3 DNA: TGTGCCAGCAGTACCGTGGGCACCGGGGAGCTGTTTTTT; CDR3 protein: CASSTVGTGELFF
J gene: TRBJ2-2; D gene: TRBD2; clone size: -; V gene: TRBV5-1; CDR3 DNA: TGCGCCAGCAGCTTGGCTCTAGCGGGGGGCACCGGGGAGCTGTTTTTT; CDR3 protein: CASSLALAGGTGELFF
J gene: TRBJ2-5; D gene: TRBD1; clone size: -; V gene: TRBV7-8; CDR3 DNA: TGTGCCAGCAGCTTCGGACAGGGGGCAGAGACCCAGTACTTC; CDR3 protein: CASSFGQGAETQYF
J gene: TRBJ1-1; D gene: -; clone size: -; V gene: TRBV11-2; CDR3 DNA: TGTGCCAGCAGCTTTCAGGACAGGAACACTGAAGCTTTCTTT; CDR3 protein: CASSFQDRNTEAFF
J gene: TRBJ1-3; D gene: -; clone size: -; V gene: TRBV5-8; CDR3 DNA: TGTGCCAGCAGCTCCGAGTGGTCTGGAAACACCATATATTTT; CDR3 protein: CASSSEWSGNTIYF
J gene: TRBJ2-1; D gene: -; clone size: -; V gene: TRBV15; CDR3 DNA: TGTGCCACCAGCGGAGGATCGGGCTCCTACAATGAGCAGTTCTTC; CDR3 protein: CATSGGSGSYNEQFF
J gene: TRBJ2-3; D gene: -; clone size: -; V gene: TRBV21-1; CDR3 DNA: TGTGCCAGCAGCAAAGGGAATCCAGGGCCTAGCACAGATACGCAGTATTTT; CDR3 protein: CASSKGNPGPSTDTQYF
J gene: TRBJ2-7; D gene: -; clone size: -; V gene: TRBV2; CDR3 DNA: TGTGCCAGCAACCCTCAGGGGTCGTACGAGCAGTACTTC; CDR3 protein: CASNPQGSYEQYF
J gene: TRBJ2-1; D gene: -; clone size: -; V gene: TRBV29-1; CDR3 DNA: TGCAGCGTTGATAATTTGGGGGAGCAGTTCTTC; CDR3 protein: CSVDNLGEQFF
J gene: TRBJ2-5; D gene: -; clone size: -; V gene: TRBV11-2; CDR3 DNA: TGTGCCAGCAGCTCTCCTTACAAGAAAGAGACCCAGTACTTC; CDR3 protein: CASSSPYKKETQYF
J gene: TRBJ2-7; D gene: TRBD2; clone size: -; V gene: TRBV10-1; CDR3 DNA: TGCGCCAGCAGCGGGGGGACTAGCGGGAGATTCTACGAGCAGTACTTC; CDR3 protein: CASSGGTSGRFYEQYF
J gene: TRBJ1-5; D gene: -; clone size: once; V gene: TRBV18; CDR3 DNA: TGTGCCAGCTCCCGGAGGGGTGACAGCAATCAGCCCCAGCATTTT; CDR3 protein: CASSRRGDSNQPQHF
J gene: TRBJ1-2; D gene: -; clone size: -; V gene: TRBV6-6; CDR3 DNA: TGTGCCAGCAGTCCCACTGCAACTTATGGCTACACCTTC; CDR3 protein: CASSPTATYGYTF
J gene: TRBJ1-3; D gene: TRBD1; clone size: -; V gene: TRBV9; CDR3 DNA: TGTGCCAGCAGCGCGACTAGACAGGGACCGACTGGAAACACCATATATTTT; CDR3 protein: CASSATRQGPTGNTIYF